Listed here is a single TCR beta chain. Its antigen specificity is not known. Per-base quality was not reported, and no clone a single base away is much larger than it. This specimen belongs to a study of human T cells and chemical hapten exposure (dated by TCRdb to about 2021). Regarding the research as a whole: For sensitization, 2% DPC in acetone was applied to a roughly 2 cm by roughly 2 cm area of upper inner arm skin. Patients additionally received weekly therapeutic DPC doses to the scalp throughout the roughly 26-week study period. Patch testing on the upper back used Finn chambers containing 0.01% DPC, with scoring done after 6 days according to International Contact Dermatitis Research Group standards. The mostly female patient cohort included alopecia areata with under or over 50% scalp involvement, alopecia totalis and alopecia universalis. Libraries were combined into a pool for sequencing, and differences in TCR yield between samples came mainly from small differences in library volumes within the pool. This study followed changes in the peripheral blood TCR repertoire in vivo during primary and secondary sensitization of alopecia patients to the hapten diphenylcyclopropenone (DPC). Blood was sampled from patients pre-sensitization (week 0) and at 2, 6 and about 24 weeks after DPC sensitization. Blood for TCR sequencing was provided by twenty-nine alopecia patients at one to four time points (pre-sensitization, 2, 6 and 24 weeks).

From a lookup of the germline V gene, CDR1 and CDR2 are LGHNT and FRNRAP. Inclusive of the bounding cysteine and phenylalanine, the CDR3 is 13 residues long. Only the CDR3 region is kept as DNA, spanning 39 bases read in frame from base 1. V lost 6 bases and J lost 1 base; the stretch between them is 9 bases long. During library preparation, unique molecular identifiers were attached to individual cDNA molecules so that TCRs could be counted quantitatively and reproducibly. For every blood RNA sample, sequencing covered both the TCR alpha and TCR beta chains. Per the authors' processing: A median of approximately 100,000 TCRs per sample was observed, with a range of about 20,000 to 750,000. The Decombinator software suite was used to annotate the V, J and CDR3 of the TCR reads. To make PS versus PT1 abundance plots, every sample was subsampled to the same number of TCRs (28,000). Expanded TCRs were defined as absent before sensitization and observed at least eight times at the 2-week time point. The public reads were reanalyzed by TCRdb: fastp trimming at Q25, MiXCR alignment, in-frame beta chains only. Entries are consolidated by CDR3 protein sequence, retaining the most common genes and DNA. The V and J calls and clone size come from TCRdb's table, not from the authors' own analysis. This sample has thousands of distinct CDR3 sequences in its table, and approximately 49% of those were observed once. The ten biggest clones cover roughly 3.2% of the sample.

The investigation overall reported the following: Significantly more large CDR3 similarity clusters were formed by expanded TCRs than by pre-sensitization or healthy control sets, consistent with antigen-driven responses. Repeated subsampling changed both the strength of the expansion versus patch-test correlation and the threshold at which the correlation became significant. No change with DPC sensitization was found in the number of TCRs above 1 in 1000 frequency, and no evidence of global repertoire structure alterations was found. All patients had alopecia, a presumed autoimmune disease, so their immune response might differ from that of healthy individuals. Patch test score was positively correlated with the number of PT1 expanded TCRs, with significance at thresholds 8, 16 and 32 but not at 4.

Interpreted using the paper, the treatment or condition label stands for: therapeutic diphenylcyclopropenone sensitization with weekly scalp DPC. At each patch-test visit, blood was drawn before the patch test was applied. Patients were eligible if aged 18 to 70, diagnosed with alopecia and judged suitable for DPC therapy, and pregnant patients were excluded. Total RNA was extracted from unfractionated whole blood collected in Tempus Blood RNA tubes. The chain employs TRBV12-5 and TRBJ1-1; the best D guess is TRBD1, with 6 bases matching. The receptor was isolated from an adult with alopecia areata. Some clones in this sample may be carry-over from other donors' samples. This table probably holds off-target reads from a library built for another chain. The material sequenced was whole blood, taken before DPC sensitization or 2, 6, or about 24 weeks after (not recorded which). CDR3 loop: CASGRGQNTEAFF. In nucleotides, the sequence is TGTGCTAGTGGCCGGGGACAGAACACTGAAGCTTTCTTT.